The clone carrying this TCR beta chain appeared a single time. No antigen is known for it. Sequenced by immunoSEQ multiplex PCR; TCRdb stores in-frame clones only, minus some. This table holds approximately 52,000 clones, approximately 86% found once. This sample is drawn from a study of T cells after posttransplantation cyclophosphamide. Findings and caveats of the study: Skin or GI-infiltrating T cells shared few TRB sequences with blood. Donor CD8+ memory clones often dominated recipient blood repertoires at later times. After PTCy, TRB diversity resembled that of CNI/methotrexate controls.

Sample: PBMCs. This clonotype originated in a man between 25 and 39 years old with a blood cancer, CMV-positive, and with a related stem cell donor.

This CDR3 is CASSMEASGQPQHF. Here the CDR3 DNA reads TGTGCCAGCAGCATGGAGGCCTCGGGGCAGCCCCAGCATTTT. The V gene is TRBV9, the J gene TRBJ1-5; D remains unclear. Germline CDR1 reads SGDLS; CDR2 reads YYNGEE. This CDR3 is built from 14 residues. Trimming removed 4 bases at V and 7 bases at J, with 15 bases between.